What follows are 16 T cell receptor beta chains derived from one specimen sequenced in a study of blood T cells in healthy people across ages. The authors ran a second PCR of roughly 6 to 12 cycles using a sample-barcoded 5' primer and a J-beta primer mix. A single record per CDR3 protein comes from TCRdb applying MiXCR to the 5' RACE reads. The table has approximately 800,000 distinct CDR3 sequences, 58% seen once. Specimen: blood. The receptor source for this set is a man in his thirties or forties in good health.

The chain joins TRBV7-2 to TRBJ2-1; TRBD1 matches 9 bases. Germline V CDR1 and CDR2: SGHTA, FQGNSA. J was trimmed by 8 bases and V by 6 bases; bases with no gene match: 8. This CDR3 is 14 amino acids long. The CDR3 DNA sequence: TGTGCCAGCAGTCCGGGACAGGGACAGGATGAGCAGTTCTTC. This translates into CASSPGQGQDEQFF.

The chain employs TRBV29-1 and TRBJ1-1; D unclear. The CDR3 spans 12 residues. V was pared by 7 bases and J by 1 base, with 10 bases between. Germline CDR1 is SQVTM and CDR2 is ANQGSEA. CDR3 in DNA: TGCAGCGAACAGAGATCGAACACTGAAGCTTTCTTT. The encoded protein is CSEQRSNTEAFF.

V and J are TRBV20-1 and TRBJ1-5, with 9 bases aligning to TRBD1. The CDR3 is 15 residues long. The J segment lost 7 bases and the V segment lost 0 bases, leaving 7 bases of the junction unmatched. The V gene's germline CDR1 is DFQATT and CDR2 SNEGSKA (reference sequence). The CDR3: CSAREPTGGYQPQHF. The CDR3 DNA sequence: TGCAGTGCTAGAGAGCCGACAGGGGGGTACCAGCCCCAGCATTTT.

The CDR3 DNA sequence: TGTGCCAGCAGCGGGGGGACGAACACTGAAGCTTTCTTT. Its translation: CASSGGTNTEAFF. This chain connects TRBV9 to TRBJ1-1; TRBD1 might be the D (5 bases). V gave up 3 bases and J gave up 1 base, with 7 bases separating them. CDR1 is SGDLS and CDR2 is YYNGEE in the germline V gene. The CDR3 totals 13 residues.

This sequence joins TRBV3-1 and TRBJ2-1; D remains unclear. This CDR3 spans 16 amino acids. V gave up 0 bases and J gave up 8 bases, with 17 bases separating them. Germline values: CDR1 LGHDT, CDR2 YNNKEL (reference sequence). CDR3 residues: CASSQDAVSGHHEQFF. The CDR3 DNA reads as TGTGCCAGCAGCCAAGATGCGGTAAGTGGCCACCATGAGCAGTTCTTC.

This clonotype came up a few times. The V gene is TRBV7-2, the J gene TRBJ2-1, with D maybe TRBD2 (6 bases). The CDR3 consists of 17 residues. V was clipped by 5 bases and J by 7 bases, with 24 bases between them. CDR1 SGHTA and CDR2 FQGNSA come from the germline V gene. The CDR3 spells CASSAQGGLTIINEQFF. CDR3 in DNA: TGTGCCAGCAGCGCCCAAGGAGGGCTGACTATAATAAATGAGCAGTTCTTC.

The chain recombines TRBV30 with TRBJ1-3; D is perhaps TRBD1 (5 bases). V was pared by 5 bases and J by 3 bases, with 8 bases between. The CDR3 covers 12 residues. Germline V lookup: CDR1 GTSNPN, CDR2 SVGIG (reference sequence). Here the CDR3 reads CAWLGVGNTIYF. CDR3 DNA sequence: TGTGCCTGGTTAGGGGTTGGAAACACCATATATTTT.

This rearrangement joins TRBV7-2 to TRBJ2-7; D call uncertain. Trimming stripped 1 base from V and 5 bases from J, with 3 bases between. CDR1 is SGHTA, CDR2 FQGNSA, per germline. The length of the CDR3 is 11 residues. CDR3 in DNA: TGTGCCAGCAGCTTAGTTAACGAGCAGTACTTC. It yields the protein CASSLVNEQYF. Supplemented by reference TRBV7-2 and TRBJ2-7, the full variable domain reads GAGVSQSPSNKVTEKGKDVELRCDPISGHTALYWYRQSLGQGLEFLIYFQGNSAPDKSGLPSDRFSAERTGGSVSTLTIQRTQQEDSAVYLCASSLVNEQYFGPGTRLTVT.

This chain links TRBV7-3 with TRBJ2-1, with 7 bases aligning to TRBD2. This CDR3 has 15 residues. With 1 base clipped from V and 4 bases from J, the junction kept 4 bases outside the gene matches. Germline V lookup: CDR1 SGHTA, CDR2 FQGTGA. The CDR3, as DNA: TGTGCCAGCAGCTTAAGCGCTAGCGGATACAATGAGCAGTTCTTC. It is translated as CASSLSASGYNEQFF.

This clonotype was picked up a small number of times. This chain links TRBV28 with TRBJ2-7; TRBD2 is a possible D gene (5 bases). V was clipped by 3 bases and J by 4 bases, with 10 bases between them. Germline lookup yields CDR1 MDHEN and CDR2 SYDVKM. CDR3 length equals 13 residues. The CDR3 nucleotides read TGTGCCAGCAGTTTCCGGGGTCTGTACGAGCAGTACTTC. It specifies CASSFRGLYEQYF.

The gene calls are TRBV19 and TRBJ2-1, with TRBD2 matching 13 bases. The CDR3 spans 14 residues. The junction had 5 bases not matched to a gene; V was cut back by 7 bases and J by 8 bases. From germline, CDR1 is LNHDA and CDR2 SQIVND (reference sequence). The CDR3 DNA reads TGTGCCAGTAAAGGGACTAGCGGGATGGATGAGCAGTTCTTC. Amino acids: CASKGTSGMDEQFF.

The chain combines TRBV11-1 with TRBJ2-5; D possibly corresponds to TRBD1 (6 bases). The end of the DNA fits TRBJ2-7 better, so the J call may be wrong. The length of the CDR3 is 16 residues. Per the germline V gene, CDR1 is SGHAT and CDR2 is FQDESV (reference sequence). CDR3 loop: CASSARDTNPVYEQYF. The CDR3 DNA reads as TGTGCCAGCAGCGCCCGGGACACCAACCCGGTGTACGAGCAGTACTTC.

V is TRBV20-1 and J is TRBJ2-4; the match to TRBD1 covers 11 bases. The J call is uncertain, as TRBJ2-7 better fits the DNA end. The CDR3 spans 14 residues. CDR1 is DFQATT, CDR2 SNEGSKA, per germline (reference sequence). CDR3 DNA sequence: TGCAGTGCTTCCCTATCCGGGACAGGGGGCGAGCAGTACTTC. It yields the protein CSASLSGTGGEQYF.

The chain has TRBV7-2 and TRBJ2-1, with 7 bases identical to TRBD2. Germline-derived CDR1 and CDR2 are SGHTA and FQGNSA. Germline trimming cut 2 bases from V and 4 bases from J; bases unmatched to any gene: 5. The CDR3 covers 15 residues. This CDR3 is CASSLWLAEYNEQFF. CDR3 nucleotides: TGTGCCAGCAGCTTATGGCTAGCGGAATACAATGAGCAGTTCTTC.

This clonotype occurred a few times. V and J are TRBV20-1 and TRBJ2-3, with D hard to call. V lost 2 bases and J lost 4, with 16 bases in between. Looked up from germline, CDR1 is DFQATT and CDR2 is SNEGSKA (reference sequence). CDR3 length: 15 amino acids. The CDR3 DNA sequence: TGCAGTGCTAGACCCCGTCTCGGGTTGGCAGATACGCAGTATTTT. It encodes CSARPRLGLADTQYF.

This chain joins TRBV4-3 and TRBJ2-1; 14 positions match TRBD2. The J segment lost 10 bases and the V segment lost 3 bases, leaving 5 bases of the junction unmatched. The CDR3 extends over 15 amino acids. The germline CDR1 and CDR2 sequences are LGHNA and YSLEER. CDR3 sequence (DNA): TGCGCCAGCAGCCACCCGGGACTAGCGGGAGTCGAGCAGTTCTTC. Protein: CASSHPGLAGVEQFF.